The entry below describes one TCR beta chain. As yet, its antigen is unknown. This CDR3 has 16 residues. Unmatched junction bases numbered 8, after V lost 4 bases and J lost 2 bases. CDR1 is SGHRS and CDR2 is YFSETQ in the germline V gene. The sample belongs to a study of post-analysis software for immune sequencing data. Every TCR beta cDNA library bore unique molecular identifiers. TCRdb re-called the PCR reads with MiXCR, one entry per CDR3 protein. In the table there are about half a million distinct CDR3 sequences, roughly 45% of which are singletons. Regarding the study as a whole: The study found TRBV5-6, TRBV5-1 and TRBV20-1 among about 5 TRBV segments more frequent in patients than controls.

The sample comprised blood. This TCR was sampled from a girl between 10 and 17 years old with multiple sclerosis. The chain couples TRBV5-1 to TRBJ2-1; 8 nucleotides agree with TRBD2. In DNA form, the CDR3 reads TGCGCCAGCAGCCCCCCGGGACTAGTCCCCTACAATGAGCAGTTCTTC. Translated: CASSPPGLVPYNEQFF. The variable domain in full, with the rest retrieved from reference TRBV5-1 and TRBJ2-1, is KAGVTQTPRYLIKTRGQQVTLSCSPISGHRSVSWYQQTPGQGLQFLFEYFSETQRNKGNFPGRFSGRQFSNSRSEMNVSTLELGDSALYLCASSPPGLVPYNEQFFGPGTRLTVL.